This T cell receptor beta chain was found in a study of cytomegalovirus exposure and HLA in healthy donors. Whole-study results and caveats: Follow-up analysis later connected one missense variant in DCLRE1C with trimming of TCR beta V- and J-genes. Per a prior analysis, the majority of TCR beta V segments were productive roughly 90% or roughly 30% of the time.

Donors were ostensibly healthy at sampling, although undocumented immune exposures were probable. Germline CDR1 SGHTA, CDR2 FQGNSA. V lost 2 bases to trimming and J lost 7 bases; unmatched junction nucleotides: 3. There are 13 residues in the CDR3. The PCR ran on 60 Vbeta and 13 Jbeta primers. The repertoire was sequenced with immunoSEQ multiplex PCR; TCRdb's copy has only in-frame clones and lacks some. The repertoire holds about 120,000 clones, with 80% as singletons. Comments on this clone: Its target is not known.

The sequence was collected from a female donor in good health and CMV-seropositive. This chain uses TRBV7-2 with TRBJ2-5; 8 bases agree with TRBD1. Input material: PBMCs. The CDR3 region is CASSLLDRGTQYF. The CDR3 DNA is TGTGCCAGCAGCTTACTTGACAGGGGGACCCAGTACTTC.